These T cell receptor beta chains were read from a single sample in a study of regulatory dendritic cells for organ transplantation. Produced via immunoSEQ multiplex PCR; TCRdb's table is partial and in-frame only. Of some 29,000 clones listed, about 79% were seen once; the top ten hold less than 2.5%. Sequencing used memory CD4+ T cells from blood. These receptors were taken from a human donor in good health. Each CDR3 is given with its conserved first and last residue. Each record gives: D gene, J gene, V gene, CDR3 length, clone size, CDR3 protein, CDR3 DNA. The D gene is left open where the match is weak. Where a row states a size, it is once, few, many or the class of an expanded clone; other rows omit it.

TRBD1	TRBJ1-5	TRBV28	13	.	CASEGTVGQPQHF	TGTGCCAGCGAAGGGACAGTCGGTCAGCCCCAGCATTTT
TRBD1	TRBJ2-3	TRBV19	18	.	CASSAEPPGQSVTDTQYF	TGTGCCAGTAGTGCCGAGCCCCCGGGACAGTCCGTTACAGATACGCAGTATTTT
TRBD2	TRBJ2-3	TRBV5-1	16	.	CASSLTAGELTDTQYF	TGCGCCAGCAGCTTGACAGCGGGAGAGCTCACAGATACGCAGTATTTT
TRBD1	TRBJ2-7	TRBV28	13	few	CASMDRVLSEQYF	TGTGCCAGCATGGACAGGGTCTTATCCGAGCAGTACTTC
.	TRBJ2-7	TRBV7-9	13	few	CASSSGASYEQYF	TGTGCCAGCAGCTCGGGGGCCTCCTACGAGCAGTACTTC
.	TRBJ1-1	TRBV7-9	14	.	CASSLEQVATEAFF	TGTGCCAGCAGCTTAGAACAGGTGGCGACTGAAGCTTTCTTT
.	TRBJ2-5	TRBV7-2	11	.	CASSTHETQYF	TGTGCCAGCAGCACCCACGAGACCCAGTACTTC
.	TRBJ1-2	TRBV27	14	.	CASSLTRYNYGYTF	TGTGCCAGCAGTTTAACCAGATATAACTATGGCTACACCTTC
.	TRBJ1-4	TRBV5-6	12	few	CASSRTNEKLFF	TGTGCCAGCAGTCGGACTAATGAAAAACTGTTTTTT
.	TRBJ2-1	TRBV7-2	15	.	CASIKGGGRSNEQFF	TGTGCCAGCATTAAAGGGGGCGGGAGGAGCAATGAGCAGTTCTTC
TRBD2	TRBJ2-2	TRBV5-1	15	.	CASSGWDYQSGELFF	TGCGCCAGCAGCGGATGGGACTATCAATCCGGGGAGCTGTTTTTT
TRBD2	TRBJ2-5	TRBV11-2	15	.	CASSFSGSVRETQYF	TGTGCCAGCAGCTTTAGCGGGAGTGTCAGAGAGACCCAGTACTTC
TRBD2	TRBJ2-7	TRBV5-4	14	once	CASSLQRGASEQYF	TGTGCCAGCAGCTTGCAGCGGGGGGCGTCCGAGCAGTACTTC
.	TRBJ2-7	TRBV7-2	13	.	CASSLPRVGEQYF	TGTGCCAGCAGCTTACCGAGGGTGGGTGAGCAGTACTTC
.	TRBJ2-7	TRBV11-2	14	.	CASSPKGPPYEQYF	TGTGCCAGCAGCCCTAAGGGGCCTCCCTACGAGCAGTACTTC
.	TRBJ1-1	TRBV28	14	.	CASSLWGTYTEAFF	TGTGCCAGCAGTTTATGGGGGACATACACTGAAGCTTTCTTT
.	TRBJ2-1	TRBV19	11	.	CASRNGNEQFF	TGTGCCAGCCGCAATGGGAATGAGCAGTTCTTC
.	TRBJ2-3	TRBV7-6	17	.	CASSLEVAGLLGDTQYF	TGTGCCAGCAGCTTAGAGGTTGCGGGACTCCTTGGAGATACGCAGTATTTT
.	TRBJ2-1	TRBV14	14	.	CASSQGVSYNEQFF	TGTGCCAGCAGCCAAGGGGTCTCCTACAATGAGCAGTTCTTC
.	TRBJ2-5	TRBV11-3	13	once	CASSFQSGETQYF	TGTGCCAGCAGCTTCCAGAGCGGAGAGACCCAGTACTTC
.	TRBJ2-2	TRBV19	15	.	CASSTGTLNTGELFF	TGTGCCAGTAGTACCGGGACGTTGAACACCGGGGAGCTGTTTTTT
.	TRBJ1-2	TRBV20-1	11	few	CSARGIGGYTF	TGCAGTGCTCGGGGGATAGGTGGCTACACCTTC
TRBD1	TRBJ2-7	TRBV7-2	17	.	CASSLVIPPGQGDEQYF	TGTGCCAGCAGCTTAGTTATCCCGCCGGGACAGGGGGACGAGCAGTACTTC
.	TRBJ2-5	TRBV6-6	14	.	CASTPGGGQETQYF	TGTGCCAGCACCCCAGGTGGAGGGCAGGAGACCCAGTACTTC
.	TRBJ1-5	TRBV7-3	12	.	CASSLFDQPQHF	TGTGCCAGCAGCTTATTTGACCAGCCCCAGCATTTT
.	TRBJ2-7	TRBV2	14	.	CASMSAAISYEQYF	TGTGCCAGCATGTCGGCGGCAATATCCTACGAGCAGTACTTC
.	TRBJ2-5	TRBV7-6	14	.	CASSFNRAQETQYF	TGTGCCAGCAGCTTTAACAGGGCCCAAGAGACCCAGTACTTC
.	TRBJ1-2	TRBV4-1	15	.	CASSRVVGPTYGYTF	TGCGCCAGCAGCCGGGTTGTCGGACCCACTTATGGCTACACCTTC
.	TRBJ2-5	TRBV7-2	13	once	CASNIPWAETQYF	TGTGCCAGCAACATCCCATGGGCCGAGACCCAGTACTTC
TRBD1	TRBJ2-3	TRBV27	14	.	CASTDRERTDTQYF	TGTGCCAGCACCGACAGGGAACGCACAGATACGCAGTATTTT
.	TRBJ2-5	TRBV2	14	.	CASSEAQGRETQYF	TGTGCCAGCAGTGAAGCGCAGGGCCGAGAGACCCAGTACTTC
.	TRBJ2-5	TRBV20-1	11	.	CSALAEETQYF	TGCAGTGCGTTAGCGGAAGAGACCCAGTACTTC
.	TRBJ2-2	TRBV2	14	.	CASGEGPNTGELFF	TGTGCCAGCGGGGAAGGCCCGAACACCGGGGAGCTGTTTTTT
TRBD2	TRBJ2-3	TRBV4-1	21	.	CASSQERLILAGGTSKDTQYF	TGCGCCAGCAGCCAAGAGAGGTTGATACTAGCGGGAGGGACTTCCAAGGATACGCAGTATTTT
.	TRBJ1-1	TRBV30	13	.	CACPGDWGTEAFF	TGTGCCTGCCCGGGCGACTGGGGCACTGAAGCTTTCTTT
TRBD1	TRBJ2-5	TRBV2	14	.	CASRAGTGEETQYF	TGTGCCAGCAGAGCCGGGACAGGGGAAGAGACCCAGTACTTC
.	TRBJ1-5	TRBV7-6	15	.	CASSLVAGPQGAQHF	TGTGCCAGCAGCTTAGTGGCGGGCCCGCAAGGAGCCCAGCATTTT
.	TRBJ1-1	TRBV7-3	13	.	CASSLTPDTEAFF	TGTGCCAGCAGCTTAACCCCGGACACTGAAGCTTTCTTT
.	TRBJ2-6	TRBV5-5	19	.	CASSERTGIGWSGANVLTF	TGTGCCAGCAGCGAGCGCACCGGGATCGGTTGGTCCGGGGCCAACGTCCTGACTTTC
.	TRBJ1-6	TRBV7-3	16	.	CASSLVQGPYNSPLHF	TGTGCCAGCAGCTTAGTTCAGGGACCCTATAATTCACCCCTCCACTTT
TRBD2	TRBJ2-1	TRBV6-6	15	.	CASSPGTSFYNEQFF	TGTGCCAGCAGCCCCGGGACTAGCTTTTACAATGAGCAGTTCTTC
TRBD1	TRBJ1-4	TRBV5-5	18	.	CASSLQSYRGFTNEKLFF	TGTGCCAGCAGCTTGCAATCTTACAGGGGCTTTACTAATGAAAAACTGTTTTTT
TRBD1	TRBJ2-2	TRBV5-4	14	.	CASSGRDREGELFF	TGTGCCAGCAGCGGCCGGGACAGGGAAGGGGAGCTGTTTTTT
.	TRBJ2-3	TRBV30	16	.	CAWSRGGGLGGDTQYF	TGTGCCTGGAGTAGGGGCGGGGGCCTCGGAGGAGATACGCAGTATTTT
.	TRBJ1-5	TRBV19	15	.	CASSIWQTSNQPQHF	TGTGCCAGTAGTATCTGGCAGACTAGCAATCAGCCCCAGCATTTT
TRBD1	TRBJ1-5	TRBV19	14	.	CASSPTGGSQPQHF	TGTGCCAGTAGTCCGACAGGGGGGAGTCAGCCCCAGCATTTT
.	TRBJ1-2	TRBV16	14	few	CASSPRGGSGGYTF	TGTGCCAGCAGCCCCCGGGGGGGGTCCGGTGGCTACACCTTC
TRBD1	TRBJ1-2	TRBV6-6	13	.	CASSPDRDYGYTF	TGTGCCAGCAGCCCGGACAGGGACTATGGCTACACCTTC
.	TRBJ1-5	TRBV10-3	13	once	CAISDRSYQPQHF	TGTGCCATCAGTGACCGCAGTTATCAGCCCCAGCATTTT
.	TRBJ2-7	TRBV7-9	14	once	CASSFGRVSYEQYF	TGTGCCAGCAGCTTTGGCAGGGTGTCCTACGAGCAGTACTTC
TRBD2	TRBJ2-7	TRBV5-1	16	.	CASSTSPGGASYEQYF	TGCGCCAGCAGCACATCCCCCGGGGGGGCCTCCTACGAGCAGTACTTC
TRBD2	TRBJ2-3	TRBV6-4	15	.	CASSDTGGPADTQYF	TGTGCCAGCAGTGACACGGGAGGGCCGGCAGATACGCAGTATTTT
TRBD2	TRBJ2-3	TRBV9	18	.	CASSVVASGGAGTDTQYF	TGTGCCAGCAGCGTAGTTGCTAGCGGGGGGGCCGGGACAGATACGCAGTATTTT
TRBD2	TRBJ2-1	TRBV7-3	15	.	CASSLLSGGDYEQFF	TGTGCCAGCAGCTTACTGTCGGGGGGTGACTATGAGCAGTTCTTC
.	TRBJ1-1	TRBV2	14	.	CASIPSKGGAEAFF	TGTGCCAGCATACCCTCAAAAGGGGGGGCTGAAGCTTTCTTT
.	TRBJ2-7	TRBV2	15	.	CASSEAVDRPYEQYF	TGTGCCAGCAGTGAAGCGGTGGACAGACCCTACGAGCAGTACTTC
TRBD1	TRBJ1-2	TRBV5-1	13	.	CASSLEGQSGYTF	TGCGCCAGCAGCTTGGAGGGACAGAGTGGCTACACCTTC
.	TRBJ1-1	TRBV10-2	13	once	CASSVTGGTEAFF	TGCGCCAGCAGTGTAACTGGGGGGACTGAAGCTTTCTTT
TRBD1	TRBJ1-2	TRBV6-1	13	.	CASSESGTGGYTF	TGTGCCAGCAGTGAGAGCGGGACAGGCGGCTACACCTTC
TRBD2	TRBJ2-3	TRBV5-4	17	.	CASSLGGLAGGTDTQYF	TGTGCCAGCAGCTTGGGTGGACTAGCGGGAGGTACAGATACGCAGTATTTT